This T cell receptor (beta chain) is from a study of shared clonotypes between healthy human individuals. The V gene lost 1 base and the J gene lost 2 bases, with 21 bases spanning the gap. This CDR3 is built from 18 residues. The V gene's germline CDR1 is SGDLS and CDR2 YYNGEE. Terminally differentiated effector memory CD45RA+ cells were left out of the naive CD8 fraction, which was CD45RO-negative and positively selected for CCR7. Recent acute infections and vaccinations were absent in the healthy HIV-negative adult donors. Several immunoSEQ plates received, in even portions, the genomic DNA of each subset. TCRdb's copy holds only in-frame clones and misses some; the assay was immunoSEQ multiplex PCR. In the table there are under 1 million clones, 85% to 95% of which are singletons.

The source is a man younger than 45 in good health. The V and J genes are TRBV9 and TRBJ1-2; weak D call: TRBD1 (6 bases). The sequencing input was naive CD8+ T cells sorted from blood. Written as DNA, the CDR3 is TGTGCCAGCAGCGTAAGTTCAGGCTACCGGGACACCAACTATGGCTACACCTTC. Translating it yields CASSVSSGYRDTNYGYTF. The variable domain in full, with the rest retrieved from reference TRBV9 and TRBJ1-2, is DSGVTQTPKHLITATGQRVTLRCSPRSGDLSVYWYQQSLDQGLQFLIQYYNGEERAKGNILERFSAQQFPDLHSELNLSSLELGDSALYFCASSVSSGYRDTNYGYTFGSGTRLTVV.